These 32 T cell receptor beta chains were all obtained from the same sample, sequenced in a study of T cell repertoires in cytomegalovirus infection. The antigens for these receptors are not known. TCRdb passed the reads through MiXCR, listing each CDR3 protein once. The sample has hundreds of thousands of distinct CDR3 sequences, roughly 33% seen once; the top ten hold roughly 20%. This sample comprised cultured PBMCs, obtained from culture after CMV antigen stimulation. All receptors derive from a human donor in good health (CMV status not recorded). Some clones in this sample may be carry-over from other donors' samples.

V is TRBV29-1 and J is TRBJ2-6; D not certain. V was trimmed by 6 bases and J by 0 bases, leaving 9 bases between them. The CDR3 loop spans 14 amino acids. Per the germline V gene, CDR1 is SQVTM and CDR2 is ANQGSEA. The CDR3 region is CSVEAYSGANVLTF. The CDR3 coding sequence is TGCAGCGTAGAGGCCTACTCTGGGGCCAACGTCCTGACTTTC.

This chain links TRBV2 with TRBJ1-1, with D perhaps matching TRBD1 (5 bases). The V end was cut by 8 bases, the J end by 11 bases, with 12 bases between. The germline gives CDR1 SNHLY, CDR2 FYNNEI. This CDR3 comprises 10 residues. CDR3 region: CASRGRSAFF. The DNA for the CDR3 is TGTGCCAGCCGGGGCAGGAGTGCTTTCTTT.

The V and J genes are TRBV6-5 and TRBJ1-1; D remains unclear. CDR1 MNHEY and CDR2 SVGAGI come from the germline V gene. V dropped 4 bases and J dropped 3 bases, with 15 bases sitting between them. The CDR3 runs 15 residues. The chain's CDR3 is CASSSGSRGDTEAFF. In DNA, the CDR3 is TGTGCCAGCAGTTCCGGGAGTCGTGGAGACACTGAAGCTTTCTTT.

The gene calls are TRBV12-3 or TRBV12-4 and TRBJ2-3; TRBD2 is a possible D gene (5 bases). This CDR3 contains 16 residues. Between the trimmed V and J ends, which lost 2 bases and 0 bases, there was a span of 12 bases. The CDR3 reads CASSLFEGSSTDTQYF. Written as DNA, the CDR3 is TGTGCCAGCAGTTTATTTGAGGGATCTAGCACAGATACGCAGTATTTT.

V is TRBV11-2 and J is TRBJ2-3; 14 bases agree with TRBD2. J was trimmed by 8 bases and V by 5 bases; bases with no gene match: 6. Germline V CDR1 and CDR2: SGHAT, FQNNGV. This CDR3 has 15 residues. The CDR3 DNA reads as TGTGCCAGCAGCCGACTAGCGGGAGGGCGTGGTACGCAGTATTTT. It codes for CASSRLAGGRGTQYF.

This clonotype came up a few times. The DNA of the CDR3 is TGTGCCAGCAGCAATATAGCGGGAGGGGGCACAGATACGCAGTATTTT. Residues: CASSNIAGGGTDTQYF. This rearrangement joins TRBV7-9 to TRBJ2-3; TRBD2 matches at 11 bases. The CDR3 totals 16 residues. Trimming cost V 5 bases and J 1 base; bases outside gene matches: 5. Germline CDR1 reads SEHNR; CDR2 reads FQNEAQ (reference sequence).

CDR3 coding DNA: TGCAGTGCAAAAGCAGGGAATCTAATGGCAATCAATGAGCAGTTCTTC. Translated, it gives CSAKAGNLMAINEQFF. The chain has TRBV20-1 and TRBJ2-1; tentatively, D is TRBD1 (5 bases). V gave up 6 bases and J gave up 6 bases, with 24 bases separating them. The germline V gene has CDR1 DFQATT and CDR2 SNEGSKA (reference sequence). This CDR3 has 16 amino acids.

This clonotype was picked up a small number of times. The genes are TRBV7-6 and TRBJ1-2; TRBD1 matches at 10 bases. Germline lookup yields CDR1 SGHVS and CDR2 FNYEAQ. Germline trimming cut 3 bases from V and 8 bases from J; bases unmatched to any gene: 6. This CDR3 has 14 residues. The CDR3: CASSFGDRGYGYTF. CDR3 DNA sequence: TGTGCCAGCAGCTTTGGGGACAGGGGATACGGCTACACCTTC.

This clonotype was picked up a small number of times. The J gene is TRBJ2-5, the V gene TRBV6-1, with D perhaps being TRBD1 or TRBD2 (5 bases each). Germline V gene lookup returns CDR1 MNHNS and CDR2 SASEGT. Trimming removed 1 base at V and 7 bases at J, with 16 bases between. The CDR3 consists of 15 residues. The CDR3 DNA sequence: TGTGCCAGCAGTGAAGTTCCAGGGACCTCCGGGACCCAGTACTTC. Translating gives CASSEVPGTSGTQYF.

There are a few counts of this clonotype. The chain employs TRBV6-5 and TRBJ1-3, with D unclear. The CDR3 extends over 15 amino acids. The V and J ends lost 6 bases and 4 bases respectively, with 16 bases between them. Germline lookup yields CDR1 MNHEY and CDR2 SVGAGI. Here the CDR3 reads CASSIGRPKGNTIYF. CDR3 DNA: TGTGCCAGCAGCATTGGAAGGCCCAAGGGAAACACCATATATTTT.

The J gene is TRBJ1-2, the V gene TRBV27; D is perhaps TRBD1 (5 bases). Trimming removed 3 bases at V and 3 bases at J, with 14 bases between. The CDR3 runs 15 residues. The germline V gene encodes CDR1 MNHEY and CDR2 SMNVEV (reference sequence). The CDR3 here is CASSFWGGSDYGYTF. In DNA form, the CDR3 reads TGTGCCAGCAGTTTCTGGGGGGGGTCTGACTATGGCTACACCTTC.

The chain recombines TRBV4-3 with TRBJ2-7; 8 bases match TRBD2. The J segment lost 2 bases and the V segment lost 2 bases, leaving 5 bases of the junction unmatched. This CDR3 has 15 amino acids. CDR1 LGHNA and CDR2 YSLEER come from the germline V gene. The CDR3: CASSQSIAGTYEQYF. CDR3 in DNA: TGCGCCAGCAGCCAATCTATAGCGGGAACCTACGAGCAGTACTTC.

The chain recombines TRBV11-2 with TRBJ2-1; 9 nucleotides match TRBD2. The CDR3 covers 15 residues. CDR1 is SGHAT, CDR2 FQNNGV, per germline. With 2 bases clipped from V and 9 bases from J, the junction kept 8 bases outside the gene matches. Here the CDR3 reads CASSLLAGAGGEQFF. CDR3 DNA: TGTGCCAGCAGCTTATTAGCGGGAGCTGGGGGTGAGCAGTTCTTC.

The rearrangement links TRBV3-1 to TRBJ2-1; D remains unclear. From germline, CDR1 is LGHDT and CDR2 YNNKEL (reference sequence). CDR3 size: 14 residues. Deletions cut 2 bases from V and 0 bases from J, with 5 bases between. CDR3 sequence reads: CASSQSSSYNEQFF. DNA of the CDR3: TGTGCCAGCAGCCAATCGAGCTCCTACAATGAGCAGTTCTTC.

V is TRBV5-5 and J is TRBJ2-2, with unresolved D. Germline CDR1 is SGHKS and CDR2 is YYEKEE (reference sequence). The CDR3 runs to 17 residues. Trimming removed 4 bases from V and 2 bases from J, with 18 bases in between. CDR3 bases: TGTGCCAGCAGCCCGAACGCCCCCTTCCTTAACACCGGGGAGCTGTTTTTT. Translation: CASSPNAPFLNTGELFF.

This clonotype came up a few times. This rearrangement joins TRBV27 to TRBJ2-7; 7 nucleotides line up with TRBD2. V was pared by 2 bases and J by 7 bases, with 11 bases of the junction left unmatched. The V gene's germline CDR1 is MNHEY and CDR2 SMNVEV (reference sequence). This CDR3 region has 15 residues. The CDR3 reads CASSLRSGNRKEQYF. The CDR3 DNA reads TGTGCCAGCAGTTTAAGGAGCGGGAACCGTAAAGAGCAGTACTTC.

This chain connects TRBV10-3 to TRBJ1-4; 7 nucleotides match TRBD1. Germline V lookup: CDR1 ENHRY, CDR2 SYGVKD. The CDR3 spans 15 residues. V shed 0 bases, J shed 4 bases, and the junction held 2 bases outside the gene matches. CDR3 loop: CAISESGQNNEKLFF. CDR3 in DNA: TGTGCCATCAGTGAGTCGGGACAGAATAATGAAAAACTGTTTTTT.

This sequence joins TRBV5-8 and TRBJ1-3, with D possibly TRBD1 on 6 matching bases. Germline CDR1 is SGHTS and CDR2 is YDEGEE. The CDR3 is 13 amino acids. Trimming took 1 base from V and 9 from J, leaving 11 bases between them. The CDR3 region has the DNA TGTGCCAGCAGCTTGAGGGGGGAAGGCACCATATATTTT. Translation: CASSLRGEGTIYF.

The rearrangement uses TRBV19 and TRBJ1-5; D remains unclear. The V end lost 5 bases, the J end lost 5 bases, and 7 bases lay between the germline ends. CDR3 length: 12 amino acids. Germline V gene lookup returns CDR1 LNHDA and CDR2 SQIVND (reference sequence). The CDR3 nucleotides are TGTGCCAGTAGTCAGGTCGATCAGCCCCAGCATTTT. Protein sequence: CASSQVDQPQHF.

This clonotype was seen a handful of times. This sequence joins TRBV7-2 and TRBJ2-6; maybe TRBD1 (6 bases). Deletions cut 3 bases from V and 0 bases from J, with 9 bases between. Germline CDR1 is SGHTA and CDR2 is FQGNSA. The CDR3 covers 16 residues. CDR3 amino acids: CASSLWGRSGANVLTF. CDR3 nucleotide sequence: TGTGCCAGCAGCTTGTGGGGGCGCTCTGGGGCCAACGTCCTGACTTTC.

This clonotype has a count of ten or more. The chain recombines TRBV27 with TRBJ1-2; D gene ambiguous. The CDR3 is 13 amino acids. CDR1 MNHEY and CDR2 SMNVEV come from the germline V gene (reference sequence). V lost 5 bases and J lost 5, with 12 bases in between. This chain's CDR3 is CASSPRTAYGYTF. The DNA of the CDR3 is TGTGCCAGCAGTCCACGGACTGCATATGGCTACACCTTC.

The V gene is TRBV19, the J gene TRBJ1-5; maybe TRBD1 (5 bases). CDR1 LNHDA and CDR2 SQIVND come from the germline V gene (reference sequence). The CDR3 has 15 residues. Between the trimmed V and J ends, which lost 2 bases and 3 bases, there was a span of 11 bases. DNA of the CDR3: TGTGCCAGTAGTATATCGCCCAGGGCCAATCAGCCCCAGCATTTT. Translated: CASSISPRANQPQHF.

This clonotype occurred a few times. The V gene is TRBV7-8, the J gene TRBJ2-7, with TRBD2 matching 9 bases. V dropped 3 bases and J dropped 4; count of bases not matched to a gene: 7. The CDR3 is 15 residues long. Germline V gene lookup returns CDR1 SGHVS and CDR2 FQNEAQ. CDR3 sequence reads: CASSFRASGKYEQYF. The CDR3 coding sequence is TGTGCCAGCAGCTTCAGAGCTAGCGGGAAGTACGAGCAGTACTTC.

The gene calls are TRBV12-3 or TRBV12-4 and TRBJ1-4; 9 nucleotides match TRBD1. This CDR3 has 14 amino acids. The V segment lost 6 bases and the J segment 7 bases; nucleotides outside the gene matches: 6. The CDR3 loop is CASRTGTGTEKLFF. The CDR3 region has the DNA TGTGCCAGCAGGACCGGGACAGGGACTGAAAAACTGTTTTTT.

V and J are TRBV11-2 and TRBJ2-7; TRBD1 or TRBD2 may be the D gene (5 bases each). Germline V lookup: CDR1 SGHAT, CDR2 FQNNGV. This CDR3 comprises 15 residues. Deletions cut 5 bases from V and 3 bases from J, with 17 bases between. The CDR3 loop reads CASSPPGQGFYEQYF. The CDR3 DNA is TGTGCCAGCAGCCCCCCGGGGCAAGGCTTCTACGAGCAGTACTTC.

This clonotype was detected many times. V and J are TRBV12-5 and TRBJ2-6, with 8 bases fitting TRBD2. Germline CDR1 is LGHNT and CDR2 is FRNRAP. V gave up 4 bases and J gave up 2 bases; unmatched junction bases: 7. The CDR3 runs to 17 residues. CDR3 nucleotide sequence: TGTGCTAGTGGTTCGGACCTTAGCGGGGCTGGGGCCAACGTCCTGACTTTC. The encoded protein is CASGSDLSGAGANVLTF.

The V gene is TRBV12-3 or TRBV12-4, the J gene TRBJ2-3; TRBD2 agrees at 12 bases. This CDR3 has 19 amino acids. The V segment lost 7 bases and the J segment 4 bases; nucleotides outside the gene matches: 18. CDR3 amino acids: CASTLFGASGGGWSDTQYF. The CDR3 nucleotides read TGTGCCAGCACTCTCTTCGGGGCTAGCGGGGGGGGATGGTCAGATACGCAGTATTTT.

The chain joins TRBV19 to TRBJ1-2; no definite D call. The CDR3 has 13 residues. The V gene lost 3 bases and the J gene lost 5 bases, with 10 bases spanning the gap. The germline CDR1 and CDR2 sequences are LNHDA and SQIVND (reference sequence). The CDR3 nucleotides read TGTGCCAGTAGTATTGACATGGAATATGGCTACACCTTC. Translating gives CASSIDMEYGYTF.

The genes are TRBV5-5 and TRBJ2-7; the D gene is possibly TRBD2 (5 bases). Germline CDR1 and CDR2: SGHKS and YYEKEE (reference sequence). V lost 0 bases and J 5 bases, leaving 12 bases between the germline ends. The CDR3 consists of 14 residues. The CDR3 DNA sequence: TGTGCCAGCAGCTTGGAGCCTGGGAGTCACGAGCAGTACTTC. Its protein is CASSLEPGSHEQYF.

This chain links TRBV14 with TRBJ2-1; TRBD2 agrees at 8 bases. Germline V CDR1 and CDR2: SGHDN, FVKESK. The CDR3 runs to 17 residues. The V segment lost 4 bases and the J segment 0 bases; nucleotides outside the gene matches: 8. CDR3 amino acids: CASSPRTSRTSYNEQFF. Written as DNA, the CDR3 is TGTGCCAGCAGCCCTCGGACTAGCCGTACCTCCTACAATGAGCAGTTCTTC. The variable domain in full, completed from reference TRBV14 and TRBJ2-1, reads EAGVTQFPSHSVIEKGQTVTLRCDPISGHDNLYWYRRVMGKEIKFLLHFVKESKQDESGMPNNRFLAERTGGTYSTLKVQPAELEDSGVYFCASSPRTSRTSYNEQFFGPGTRLTVL.

Of note for this clonotype: A junction boundary mismatches the germline segment, possibly from a read error. The J gene is TRBJ1-3, the V gene TRBV5-3; D gene ambiguous. TRBV5-3 is placed among ORFs of uncertain function. This CDR3 is built from 15 residues. As DNA, the CDR3 is TGTGCCAGCAGCTTGTCCACGGTGCATGGAAACACCATATATTTT. It specifies CASSLSTVHGNTIYF.

In this sample, this clonotype turned up many times. The chain links TRBV7-2 to TRBJ2-7; perhaps D is TRBD1 or TRBD2 (6 bases each). V was clipped by 5 bases and J by 11 bases, with 19 bases between them. CDR3 length equals 13 residues. CDR1 and CDR2 from the germline V gene are SGHTA and FQGNSA. CDR3 protein: CASSPRGALNKYF. The CDR3 nucleotides read TGTGCCAGCAGCCCTAGGGGGGCCCTGAATAAGTACTTC.